Listed here are 26 T cell receptor beta chains from one sample, sequenced in a study of shared clonotypes between healthy human individuals. The naive CD8 fraction comprised CD45RO-negative cells positively selected for CCR7 and excluded terminally differentiated effector memory CD45RA+ cells. Generated by immunoSEQ multiplex PCR, the TCRdb table keeps only in-frame clones and is missing some. This sample yields fewer than 850,000 clones, of which around 96% are seen a single time; under 0.25% belongs to the top ten. Sequences were obtained from naive CD8+ T cells sorted from blood. These TCRs come from a man under 40 in good health.

The CDR3: CAISGEGDTQYF. The CDR3 DNA reads TGTGCCATCAGTGGGGAAGGAGATACGCAGTATTTT. The genes are TRBV10-3 and TRBJ2-3; D unresolved. The germline V and J ends were trimmed by 4 bases and 5 bases, with 7 bases remaining between them. The CDR3 has 12 amino acids. Per germline, CDR1 ENHRY and CDR2 SYGVKD.

Turning to this clone: The sample has other DNA sequences that encode this CDR3 too. The rearrangement uses TRBV7-8 and TRBJ2-7, with D unclear. V lost 1 base and J 2 bases, leaving 6 bases between the germline ends. Germline V gene sequence: CDR1 SGHVS, CDR2 FQNEAQ. The CDR3 is 13 amino acids. The chain's CDR3 is CASSLEAPYEQYF. The CDR3 nucleotides are TGTGCCAGCAGCTTAGAGGCCCCCTACGAGCAGTACTTC.

The chain is built from TRBV6-5 and TRBJ2-1; D is ambiguous. V was trimmed by 5 bases and J by 7 bases, leaving 9 bases between them. The germline gives CDR1 MNHEY, CDR2 SVGAGI. The CDR3 sequence is 12 residues long. This CDR3 reads CASSPGSNEQFF. The CDR3 DNA is TGTGCCAGCAGTCCCGGGTCAAATGAGCAGTTCTTC.

This sequence joins TRBV27 and TRBJ2-7; 9 bases are a match to TRBD2. There are 14 residues in the CDR3. Germline-derived CDR1 and CDR2 are MNHEY and SMNVEV (reference sequence). V gave up 6 bases and J gave up 4 bases; unmatched junction bases: 7. Written as DNA, the CDR3 is TGTGCCAGCAGCCTCCGAGGACTAGCGTACGAGCAGTACTTC. It translates to CASSLRGLAYEQYF.

J is TRBJ2-3 and V is TRBV29-1, with 9 bases fitting TRBD2. Germline loops: CDR1 SQVTM, CDR2 ANQGSEA. J was trimmed by 2 bases and V by 3 bases; bases with no gene match: 6. The CDR3 sequence is 15 residues long. CDR3 nucleotides: TGCAGCGTTGACCGACTAGCGGATTACACAGATACGCAGTATTTT. Residues: CSVDRLADYTDTQYF.

The chain links TRBV12-1 to TRBJ2-1; the D call of TRBD2 is as the table states it, not checked on the DNA. TRBV12-1 is a pseudogene. This CDR3 has 15 amino acids. CDR3 DNA: TGTGCCAGCAGCGCACTAGCGGGATTGGGCAATGAGCAGTTCTTC. Translating gives CASSALAGLGNEQFF.

The gene calls are TRBV29-1 and TRBJ2-1, with TRBD1 identical over 8 bases. In germline, CDR1 is SQVTM, CDR2 ANQGSEA. With V trimmed by 1 base and J by 7 bases, 6 bases remained unmatched. The CDR3 is 14 amino acids. The CDR3 DNA follows: TGCAGCGTTGAAGGTCAGGGGGCGGGTAATGAGCAGTTCTTC. The encoded protein is CSVEGQGAGNEQFF.

This chain connects TRBV29-1 to TRBJ2-4, with 7 bases matching TRBD1. The CDR3 runs 13 residues. The germline V gene encodes CDR1 SQVTM and CDR2 ANQGSEA. The J segment lost 7 bases and the V segment lost 7 bases, leaving 10 bases of the junction unmatched. This CDR3 reads CSALQGMENIQYF. CDR3 coding DNA: TGCAGCGCTCTACAGGGGATGGAGAACATTCAGTACTTC. The entire variable domain, with the rest obtained from reference TRBV29-1 and TRBJ2-4, is as follows: SAVISQKPSRDICQRGTSLTIQCQVDSQVTMMFWYRQQPGQSLTLIATANQGSEATYESGFVIDKFPISRPNLTFSTLTVSNMSPEDSSIYLCSALQGMENIQYFGAGTRLSVL.

The chain recombines TRBV11-2 with TRBJ2-2; TRBD1 matches at 8 bases. This CDR3 spans 16 amino acids. Unmatched junction bases numbered 6, after V lost 2 bases and J lost 4 bases. Germline lookup yields CDR1 SGHAT and CDR2 FQNNGV. CDR3 in amino acids: CASSLRTGSFTGELFF. CDR3 DNA sequence: TGTGCCAGCAGCTTACGGACAGGGTCGTTCACCGGGGAGCTGTTTTTT.

The chain couples TRBV10-1 to TRBJ2-6; D remains unclear. This CDR3 comprises 16 residues. Germline V lookup: CDR1 WNHNN, CDR2 SYGVQD (reference sequence). Trimming removed 2 bases at V and 1 base at J, with 9 bases between. The CDR3 here is CASSEGRKSGANVLTF. The CDR3 DNA reads as TGCGCCAGCAGTGAGGGCAGGAAGTCTGGGGCCAACGTCCTGACTTTC.

This chain links TRBV9 with TRBJ2-7; the D gene is possibly TRBD2 (6 bases). Germline CDR1 and CDR2: SGDLS and YYNGEE. V was clipped by 0 bases and J by 9 bases, with 19 bases between them. CDR3 length: 15 amino acids. Here the CDR3 DNA reads TGTGCCAGCAGCGTAGGGGCTAGCGTGTCACCCGGGCAGTACTTC. This translates into CASSVGASVSPGQYF.

The chain joins TRBV28 to TRBJ1-1; unclear D gene. This CDR3 is 14 amino acids long. The germline V gene has CDR1 MDHEN and CDR2 SYDVKM. V dropped 5 bases and J dropped 0 bases, with 10 bases sitting between them. The CDR3 here is CASSRVGMNTEAFF. CDR3 coding DNA: TGTGCCAGCAGTAGGGTCGGTATGAACACTGAAGCTTTCTTT.

V is TRBV29-1 and J is TRBJ2-1; TRBD2 matches at 10 bases. J gave up 8 bases and V 2 bases, and 6 bases lay outside the gene matches. Germline CDR1 reads SQVTM; CDR2 reads ANQGSEA. The CDR3 is made up of 14 amino acids. CDR3 in amino acids: CSVEKLAGGDEQFF. In nucleotides, the CDR3 is TGCAGCGTTGAAAAATTAGCGGGAGGCGATGAGCAGTTCTTC.

J is TRBJ2-1 and V is TRBV7-3; 7 nucleotides line up with TRBD1. CDR1 and CDR2 from the germline V gene are SGHTA and FQGTGA. The CDR3 is 16 amino acids. Unmatched junction bases numbered 6, after V lost 4 bases and J lost 0 bases. In DNA, the CDR3 is TGTGCCAGCAGCTACGAGACAGGGAGCTCCTACAATGAGCAGTTCTTC. Translated: CASSYETGSSYNEQFF.

V usage is TRBV25-1 and J usage is TRBJ2-7; TRBD2 aligns across 12 bases. Germline V gene data show CDR1 as MGHDK and CDR2 as SYGVNS. V trimming: 4 bases; J trimming: 5 bases; junction bases outside the gene matches: 9. The CDR3 covers 16 residues. CDR3 bases: TGTGCCAGCAGTGCCCTACTAGCGGGAGGCAGCGACGAGCAGTACTTC. This encodes CASSALLAGGSDEQYF.

This clone has a single count. V gene TRBV27 combines with J gene TRBJ1-3, with TRBD1 matching 8 bases. The CDR3 sequence is 15 residues long. Germline lookup yields CDR1 MNHEY and CDR2 SMNVEV (reference sequence). V was clipped by 3 bases and J by 2 bases; unmatched bases: 3. CDR3 coding DNA: TGTGCCAGCAGTTTCGGCAGGGGGCCTGGAAACACCATATATTTT. Its protein product is CASSFGRGPGNTIYF.

This CDR3 reads CASSPAAGAGYGYTF. CDR3 bases: TGTGCCAGCAGTCCGGCCGCGGGGGCGGGCTATGGCTACACCTTC. The V and J genes are TRBV27 and TRBJ1-2, with D possibly matching TRBD1 (6 bases). V gave up 5 bases and J gave up 4 bases, with 17 bases separating them. Germline values: CDR1 MNHEY, CDR2 SMNVEV (reference sequence). The CDR3 has 15 residues.

The chain has TRBV9 and TRBJ1-2; D ambiguous. Trimming pared 7 bases from V and 8 bases from J, leaving 15 bases between. Germline V CDR1 and CDR2: SGDLS, YYNGEE. This CDR3 has 12 amino acids. The CDR3 region has the DNA TGTGCCAGCGGCCACTGGACGGGCGGCTACACCTTC. Translating it yields CASGHWTGGYTF.

This clone was seen once. The chain combines TRBV27 with TRBJ2-7; D unresolved. Germline CDR1 reads MNHEY; CDR2 reads SMNVEV (reference sequence). With 3 bases removed from V and 0 bases from J, the gap between germline ends came to 21 bases. CDR3 size: 18 residues. CDR3 sequence (DNA): TGTGCCAGCAGTTTCTCCCCACCCACCAGCACCCACTCCTACGAGCAGTACTTC. This gives the protein CASSFSPPTSTHSYEQYF.

The chain combines TRBV9 with TRBJ2-5; weak D call: TRBD1 (6 bases). The CDR3 covers 13 residues. The V gene lost 3 bases and the J gene lost 5 bases, with 11 bases spanning the gap. CDR1 and CDR2 from the germline V gene are SGDLS and YYNGEE. The CDR3 loop reads CASSAYREETQYF. The CDR3 bases are TGTGCCAGCAGCGCCTACAGGGAGGAGACCCAGTACTTC.

This chain uses TRBV27 with TRBJ2-1, with 8 nucleotides matching TRBD1. The CDR3 runs to 15 residues. Trimming removed 0 bases from V and 7 bases from J; junction bases left unmatched: 5. Germline values: CDR1 MNHEY, CDR2 SMNVEV (reference sequence). DNA for the CDR3: TGTGCCAGCAGTTTATCGGCCAGGGGGCTGAATGAGCAGTTCTTC. Its translation is CASSLSARGLNEQFF.

A remark on this clone: The sample holds other DNA sequences that translate to the same CDR3. The rearrangement joins TRBV5-4 to TRBJ2-7, with D possibly matching TRBD1 (6 bases). The V gene lost 3 bases and the J gene lost 4 bases, with 8 bases spanning the gap. The CDR3 loop spans 12 amino acids. The germline CDR1 and CDR2 sequences are SGHNT and YYREEE (reference sequence). Here the CDR3 reads CASSWGLYEQYF. Written as DNA, the CDR3 is TGTGCCAGCAGCTGGGGGCTATACGAGCAGTACTTC.

Concerning this clone itself: At one end the junction does not follow the germline gene, possibly because of a read error. This rearrangement joins TRBV7-7 to TRBJ2-5; D is uncertain. Germline V lookup: CDR1 SSHAT, CDR2 FNYEAQ (reference sequence). The CDR3 runs 13 residues. The CDR3 loop reads CASSALVGETQYF. The CDR3 DNA reads as TGTGCTAGCAGCGCCTTGGTAGGGGAGACCCAGTACTTC.

The V and J genes are TRBV4-1 and TRBJ2-7, with 10 bases matching TRBD1. V was pared by 1 base and J by 4 bases, with 10 bases of the junction left unmatched. CDR1 MGHRA and CDR2 YSYEKL come from the germline V gene. The CDR3 totals 17 residues. In DNA, the CDR3 is TGCGCCAGCAGCCAAGTTGCGGGGACAGGGGTAAGATACGAGCAGTACTTC. This encodes CASSQVAGTGVRYEQYF.

The V call is TRBV27, the J call TRBJ2-1, with 8 bases that match TRBD1. V gave up 5 bases and J gave up 7 bases; unmatched junction bases: 10. The germline gives CDR1 MNHEY, CDR2 SMNVEV (reference sequence). The CDR3 length is 15 residues. In DNA form, the CDR3 reads TGTGCCAGCAGTCCATGGACAGGGTCGGGGAATGAGCAGTTCTTC. Protein: CASSPWTGSGNEQFF.

The rearrangement links TRBV27 to TRBJ1-2, with D perhaps matching TRBD1 (6 bases). Trimming removed 5 bases at V and 6 bases at J, with 13 bases between. The CDR3 covers 13 residues. CDR1 MNHEY and CDR2 SMNVEV come from the germline V gene (reference sequence). DNA for the CDR3: TGTGCCAGCAGTCCAACAGGGTTTCATGGCTACACCTTC. This encodes CASSPTGFHGYTF.